This T cell receptor (beta chain) stems from a study of shared clonotypes between healthy human individuals. The protocol was immunoSEQ multiplex PCR, while the TCRdb copy is restricted to in-frame clones and leaves out a portion. The data show under 1,100,000 clones, around 75% seen once. V lost 4 bases and J lost 3; bases outside the gene matches: 8. The CDR3 runs to 15 residues. From germline, CDR1 is MNHEY and CDR2 SVGAGI. This TCR derives from a man aged 18 to 29 in good health. Sequenced sample: memory CD4+ T cells sorted from blood. The subset was: CD45RA-negative fraction. V gene TRBV6-5 combines with J gene TRBJ2-7; 8 nucleotides agree with TRBD1. CDR3: CASSLQGAQGYEQYF. The CDR3 DNA is TGTGCCAGCAGTTTGCAGGGGGCGCAGGGCTACGAGCAGTACTTC.